A single sample gave rise to the 12 T cell receptor beta chains below, sequenced in a study of T cell responses to AZD1222 COVID-19 vaccine. The protocol was immunoSEQ multiplex PCR, while the TCRdb copy is restricted to in-frame clones and leaves out a portion. Of 120,000 to 150,000 clones listed, nearly 90% are singletons. The starting material was peripheral blood, obtained 28 days after the second dose of the MenACWY control vaccine. These receptors all stem from an adult who received the MenACWY meningococcal vaccine as a control.

The rearrangement joins TRBV9 to TRBJ2-5; possible D gene TRBD2, 5 bases. V was clipped by 2 bases and J by 4 bases, with 9 bases between them. The germline CDR1 and CDR2 sequences are SGDLS and YYNGEE. CDR3 size: 13 residues. The CDR3 reads CASSVGILETQYF. CDR3 sequence (DNA): TGTGCCAGCAGCGTCGGGATTCTAGAGACCCAGTACTTC.

The chain has TRBV7-8 and TRBJ1-2; TRBD1 is a possible D gene (5 bases). Germline V gives CDR1 SGHVS, CDR2 FQNEAQ. Deletions cut 5 bases from V and 0 bases from J, with 13 bases between. The CDR3 is made up of 15 amino acids. The CDR3 coding sequence is TGTGCCAGCAGCGGGCCCGGGGCGACTAACTATGGCTACACCTTC. Protein: CASSGPGATNYGYTF.

The CDR3 DNA reads as TGTGCCAGCACCCACAGGGGTAAACTTTCACCCCTCCACTTT. Encoded protein: CASTHRGKLSPLHF. V is TRBV6-6 and J is TRBJ1-6, with 7 bases that match TRBD1. This CDR3 contains 14 residues. V was pared by 7 bases and J by 9 bases, with 9 bases of the junction left unmatched. Germline V lookup: CDR1 MNHNY, CDR2 SVGAGI (reference sequence).

The J gene is TRBJ1-6, the V gene TRBV19; D gene ambiguous. V shed 2 bases and J shed 0 bases, with 5 bases lying between them. In germline, CDR1 is LNHDA, CDR2 SQIVND (reference sequence). The CDR3 length is 15 residues. CDR3 DNA sequence: TGTGCCAGTAGTATACAGGACTCCTATAATTCACCCCTCCACTTT. Translated: CASSIQDSYNSPLHF.

The chain joins TRBV19 to TRBJ1-2; D is unresolved. The germline V gene encodes CDR1 LNHDA and CDR2 SQIVND (reference sequence). V gave up 7 bases and J gave up 2 bases, with 20 bases separating them. The CDR3 is made up of 16 amino acids. CDR3 region: CASTLAHFRLNYGYTF. CDR3 in DNA: TGTGCCAGTACCCTCGCTCACTTCAGGTTAAACTATGGCTACACCTTC.

On this clone itself: At the DNA level, this CDR3 is encoded by other sequences in the same sample as well. The gene calls are TRBV6-1 and TRBJ1-2; a weak D match, TRBD1 (5 bases). This CDR3 has 14 residues. Germline CDR1 MNHNS, CDR2 SASEGT. The V gene lost 2 bases and the J gene lost 4 bases, with 11 bases spanning the gap. The CDR3 here is CASSEPGRSYGYTF. Written as DNA, the CDR3 is TGTGCCAGCAGTGAACCGGGACGGTCCTATGGCTACACCTTC.

The CDR3 region is CASSLSMGSEQYF. The CDR3, as DNA: TGTGCCAGCAGCCTAAGTATGGGGAGCGAGCAGTACTTC. The chain joins TRBV3-1 (or the pseudogene TRBV3-2) to TRBJ2-7; D perhaps matches TRBD2 (5 bases). V lost 4 bases, J lost 6 bases, and 13 bases lay in between. The CDR3 contains 13 residues. CDR1 and CDR2 from the germline V gene are LGHDT and YNNKEL (reference sequence).

The V call is TRBV4-3, the J call TRBJ2-1; no firm D call. In germline, CDR1 is LGHNA, CDR2 YSLEER. V was trimmed by 0 bases and J by 2 bases, leaving 20 bases between them. The CDR3 is made up of 19 amino acids. The CDR3 loop reads CASSQDSPREALAYNEQFF. As DNA, the CDR3 is TGCGCCAGCAGCCAAGATAGCCCGAGAGAGGCTTTAGCCTACAATGAGCAGTTCTTC.

V is TRBV4-1 and J is TRBJ2-7, with a tentative D call TRBD1 (6 bases). This CDR3 region has 15 residues. The germline V and J ends were trimmed by 4 bases and 4 bases, with 17 bases remaining between them. Looked up from germline, CDR1 is MGHRA and CDR2 is YSYEKL. Here the CDR3 reads CASSPGQLNPYEQYF. The CDR3 DNA reads as TGCGCCAGCAGCCCTGGACAGCTAAACCCATACGAGCAGTACTTC.

The rearrangement links TRBV7-2 to TRBJ1-5; tentatively, D is TRBD1 (6 bases). Germline CDR1 and CDR2: SGHTA and FQGNSA. This CDR3 spans 15 amino acids. Between the trimmed V and J ends, which lost 5 bases and 6 bases, there was a span of 17 bases. The CDR3 sequence is CASSATSGEGQPQHF. The CDR3 DNA reads as TGTGCCAGCAGCGCAACCTCAGGGGAGGGTCAGCCCCAGCATTTT.

The genes are TRBV6-1 and TRBJ1-4; D not resolved. V lost 6 bases and J 4 bases, leaving 21 bases between the germline ends. Per germline, CDR1 MNHNS and CDR2 SASEGT. This CDR3 has 17 residues. CDR3 coding DNA: TGTGCCAGCAGGGAAAGGTCTAGGGCCCTCGTTAATGAAAAACTGTTTTTT. It yields the protein CASRERSRALVNEKLFF.

This clone is a singleton in its sample. This chain links TRBV18 with TRBJ2-1; 8 nucleotides line up with TRBD2. CDR1 KGHSH and CDR2 LQKENI come from the germline V gene. The CDR3 extends over 16 amino acids. The J segment lost 4 bases and the V segment lost 3 bases, leaving 8 bases of the junction unmatched. CDR3 sequence (DNA): TGTGCCAGCTCACCCGTTAGCGGGGCATTTTACAATGAGCAGTTCTTC. It is translated as CASSPVSGAFYNEQFF.